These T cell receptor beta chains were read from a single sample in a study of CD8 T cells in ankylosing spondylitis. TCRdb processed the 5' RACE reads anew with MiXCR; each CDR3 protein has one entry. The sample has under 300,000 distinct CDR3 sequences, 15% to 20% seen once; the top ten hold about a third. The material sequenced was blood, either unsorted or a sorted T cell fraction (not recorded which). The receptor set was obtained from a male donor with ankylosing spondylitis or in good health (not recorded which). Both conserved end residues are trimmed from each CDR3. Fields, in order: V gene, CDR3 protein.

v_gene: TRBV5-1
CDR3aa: ASSTGTSGSTYNEQF

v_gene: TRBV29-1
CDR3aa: SAQGLQETQY

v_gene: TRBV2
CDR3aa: ASREGQGSHEQY

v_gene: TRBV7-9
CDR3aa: ASSARDASYEQY

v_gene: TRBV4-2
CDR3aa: ASSQGAVEGGTETQY

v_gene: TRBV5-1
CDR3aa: ASELAGGPREQF

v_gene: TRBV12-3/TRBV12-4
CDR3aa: ASSMPGANVLT

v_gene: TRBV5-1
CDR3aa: ASSWETGGYEQY

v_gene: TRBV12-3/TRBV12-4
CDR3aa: ASSSGLDSNEQF

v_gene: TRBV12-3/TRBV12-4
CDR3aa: ASGRAGGQPDTQY

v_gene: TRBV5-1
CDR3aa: ASYNTRTGVETQY

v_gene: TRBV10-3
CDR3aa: AISDGERAQETQN

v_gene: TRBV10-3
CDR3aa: AISPLGTSGRNEQY

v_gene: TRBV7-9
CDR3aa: ASSLAQGLAGGNEQF

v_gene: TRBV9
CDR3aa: ASSEWTDNEQF

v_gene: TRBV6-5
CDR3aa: ASSYLEAGALAKNFQY

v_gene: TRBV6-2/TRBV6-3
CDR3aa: ASSYPTVRTLYNQPQH

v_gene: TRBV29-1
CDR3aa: SGRQGYEQY

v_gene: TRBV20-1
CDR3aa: SARDRETAELGQPQH

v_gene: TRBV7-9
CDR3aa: ASSSGLGADTQY

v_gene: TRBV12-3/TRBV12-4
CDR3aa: ASSRQERSYEQY

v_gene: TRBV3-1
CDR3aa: ASSYNSGLEQY

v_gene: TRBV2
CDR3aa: ARETGGAEIEAF

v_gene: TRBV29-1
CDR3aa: SVGVTYSYEQY

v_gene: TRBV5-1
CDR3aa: ASSMNEGEPSYEQY

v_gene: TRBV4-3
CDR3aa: ASSQDSSNSGELF

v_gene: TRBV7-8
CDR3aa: ASSLSQGSLYEQY

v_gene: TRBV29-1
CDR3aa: SVERSHEQF

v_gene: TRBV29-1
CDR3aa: SVEERTGGWEQY

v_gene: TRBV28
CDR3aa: ASSLGQGRTAGTDTQY

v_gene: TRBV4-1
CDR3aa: ASSPDLASGRSGEQF

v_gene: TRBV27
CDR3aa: ASSSTDALPHEQF

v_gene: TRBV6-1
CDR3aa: ASSPDRGNYNEQF

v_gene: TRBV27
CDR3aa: ASSFIRGADNEQF

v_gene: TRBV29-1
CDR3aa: SVGRSAYNEQF

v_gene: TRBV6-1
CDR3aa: ASSPGTGVGNEQF

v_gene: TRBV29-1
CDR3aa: SVEVGDGGKNIQY

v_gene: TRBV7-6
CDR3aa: ASSLGLARDEQF

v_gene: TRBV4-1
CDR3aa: ASMGITGELF

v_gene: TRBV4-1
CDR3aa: ASSQGTFDEQY

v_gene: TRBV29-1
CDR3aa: SVETGVGYEQY

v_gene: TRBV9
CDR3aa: ASSVAPTSGSSYEQY

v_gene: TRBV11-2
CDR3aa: ASSSTPGGGFYEQY

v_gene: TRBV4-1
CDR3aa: ASSQKEDWVGDTQY

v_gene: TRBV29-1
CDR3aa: SVERPGPQETQY

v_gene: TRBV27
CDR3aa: ASSLSWTGTDNEQF